A selection of T cell receptor beta chains follows, all from one sample in a study of tumor-infiltrating lymphocytes in primary liver carcinoma. TCRdb passed the multiplex PCR reads through MiXCR, listing each CDR3 protein once. The table records 100,000 to 150,000 distinct CDR3 sequences, under 65% of them present only once. The sample taken for sequencing was liver tumor tissue from sampling region 3. Receptors were obtained from a woman aged 55-75 years with primary liver carcinoma and hepatitis B virus infection. Each CDR3 is given with its conserved first and last residue.

>TRBJ2-5|17|TRBV5-1
CASSSVGGAASQETQYF
>TRBJ1-1|13|TRBV5-1
CASSLRVGPETFF
>TRBJ2-3|17|TRBV6-5
CASSRLAPSGGADTQYF
>TRBJ1-1|20|TRBV11-2
CASSTHQHGHPRLWGYEAFF
>TRBJ2-1|15|TRBV5-6
CAGNDGQGWGHEQFF
>TRBJ2-1|16|TRBV5-1
CASSSTSGSSYNEQFF
>TRBJ2-5|16|TRBV28
CASKKGRTSGKGTQYF
>TRBJ2-3|16|TRBV11-3
CASSLDVKPGTDTQYF
>TRBJ2-1|13|TRBV10-2
CTSSGTGGAEQLF
>TRBJ2-2|16|TRBV11-2
CASSLVTSGGTGELFF
>TRBJ2-3|15|TRBV11-2
CASGPTASSTGTQYF
>TRBJ2-4|12|TRBV29-1
CSVGTGEYIQYF
>TRBJ1-1|11|TRBV11-2
CAGDLNTEAFF
>TRBJ2-7|15|TRBV6-2/TRBV6-3
CASSYTGTSGYEQYF
>TRBJ2-7|15|TRBV29-1
CCVRGLAVNFYEQYF
>TRBJ1-2|13|TRBV7-8
CASSLGQSYGYTF
>TRBJ1-4|15|TRBV11-2
CASSPVRGALEKLLF
>TRBJ2-7|16|TRBV11-3
CVSIFTRGGSPYEQYF
>TRBJ1-2|15|TRBV5-4
CASSLGGTDNYGYAF
>TRBJ2-5|13|TRBV14
CASNQVGLETQYF
>TRBJ1-5|14|TRBV11-2
CTSSLGEVGQPQHF
>TRBJ2-6|16|TRBV29-1
CSAGTGGVTGADVLTF
>TRBJ2-3|14|TRBV6-5
CATGASGATYTQYF
>TRBJ2-1|14|TRBV5-1
CASSLDAQYNEQFF